The next 27 T cell receptor beta chains were all read from a single sample in a study of T-cell memory formation after mild COVID-19. TCRdb processed the 5' RACE reads anew with MiXCR; each CDR3 protein has one entry. The repertoire holds over 500,000 distinct CDR3 sequences, with roughly 17% as singletons. The sequenced sample was PBMCs or a T cell subset sorted from them (not recorded which). The origin of the receptors is an adult woman who had mild COVID-19 (a few samples of this study predate the infection). Cell type and time point are not known.

V is TRBV27 and J is TRBJ1-4; 9 bases map to TRBD1. The CDR3 spans 14 residues. From germline, CDR1 is MNHEY and CDR2 SMNVEV (reference sequence). The trim removed 6 bases at V and 7 bases at J, leaving 6 bases unmatched. CDR3 region: CASRQGAFGEKLFF. CDR3 nucleotides: TGTGCCAGCAGACAGGGGGCCTTCGGTGAAAAACTGTTTTTT.

CDR3 sequence: CASSDGQGPTEAFF. DNA for the CDR3: TGCGCCAGCAGCGACGGACAGGGTCCCACTGAAGCTTTCTTT. The V gene is TRBV5-1, the J gene TRBJ1-1; 8 positions match TRBD1. The germline V gene has CDR1 SGHRS and CDR2 YFSETQ. V shed 4 bases and J 4 bases; nucleotides not matched to a gene: 6. This CDR3 comprises 14 residues.

This chain uses TRBV20-1 with TRBJ2-5; 9 bases align to TRBD1. This CDR3 region has 15 residues. Germline V gives CDR1 DFQATT, CDR2 SNEGSKA (reference sequence). V lost 1 base to trimming and J lost 6 bases; unmatched junction nucleotides: 9. This chain's CDR3 is CSARGSGTGLQTQYF. The CDR3 DNA follows: TGCAGTGCTAGAGGGTCCGGGACAGGGCTGCAGACCCAGTACTTC.

The chain joins TRBV7-6 to TRBJ2-5, with D unclear. CDR1 and CDR2 from the germline V gene are SGHVS and FNYEAQ. V lost 1 base and J lost 0, with 6 bases in between. The CDR3 is 14 residues long. CDR3 bases: TGTGCCAGCAGCTTAGGGCGGTACCAAGAGACCCAGTACTTC. This translates into CASSLGRYQETQYF.

CDR3: CATSGGTGGYNEQFF. The CDR3, as DNA: TGTGCCACCAGTGGAGGGACAGGGGGCTACAATGAGCAGTTCTTC. The J gene is TRBJ2-1, the V gene TRBV24-1, with TRBD1 matching 11 bases. Germline lookup yields CDR1 KGHDR and CDR2 SFDVKD. The V gene end was trimmed by 5 bases and the J gene end by 3 bases; junction bases not matched to a gene: 2. The CDR3 runs to 15 residues.

In its sample, this clonotype was seen a few times. Here the CDR3 reads CSVGVGGKYGYTF. CDR3 nucleotides: TGCAGCGTTGGAGTGGGGGGCAAATATGGCTACACCTTC. V usage is TRBV29-1 and J usage is TRBJ1-2; a weak D match, TRBD1 (6 bases). This CDR3 is 13 amino acids long. V gave up 4 bases and J gave up 5 bases, with 14 bases separating them. Germline V gives CDR1 SQVTM, CDR2 ANQGSEA.

The V call is TRBV15, the J call TRBJ2-5; the D gene is possibly TRBD2 (5 bases). CDR3 length: 15 residues. Germline values: CDR1 LNHNV, CDR2 YYDKDF (reference sequence). The V and J ends lost 0 bases and 1 base respectively, with 9 bases between them. This CDR3 is CATSRDLASQETQYF. The CDR3 DNA reads as TGTGCCACCAGCAGAGATCTAGCTAGCCAAGAGACCCAGTACTTC.

This clonotype was seen a handful of times. The rearrangement links TRBV7-3 to TRBJ2-1; D not certain. CDR3 length: 15 residues. Germline V lookup: CDR1 SGHTA, CDR2 FQGTGA. V gave up 0 bases and J gave up 9 bases, with 15 bases separating them. Written as DNA, the CDR3 is TGTGCCAGCAGCTTAACGTTAAGTCCCTCGGGTGAGCAGTTCTTC. Protein: CASSLTLSPSGEQFF.

This clonotype has more than one count but fewer than ten. The chain combines TRBV5-1 with TRBJ2-7; a weak D match, TRBD2 (6 bases). CDR1 and CDR2 (germline): SGHRS, YFSETQ. The CDR3 extends over 14 amino acids. V lost 4 bases and J lost 1, with 12 bases in between. DNA for the CDR3: TGCGCCAGCAGCGGGAGGTCAGGGTCCTACGAGCAGTACTTC. Protein product: CASSGRSGSYEQYF.

This clonotype was counted between two and nine times. This chain connects TRBV29-1 to TRBJ2-2, with TRBD2 matching over 9 bases. The germline V gene encodes CDR1 SQVTM and CDR2 ANQGSEA. The CDR3 is 13 amino acids. J lost 1 base, V lost 7 bases, and 1 base had no gene match. The CDR3 is CSGLAVNTGELFF. CDR3 DNA: TGCAGCGGACTAGCGGTGAACACCGGGGAGCTGTTTTTT.

Only a few counts were recorded for this clonotype. The gene calls are TRBV14 and TRBJ2-7; D is perhaps TRBD1 (5 bases). Germline CDR1 and CDR2: SGHDN and FVKESK. The CDR3 contains 15 residues. V was shortened by 5 bases and J by 5 bases, with 19 bases between the two germline ends. The CDR3 spells CASSELSGMYHEQYF. In DNA form, the CDR3 reads TGTGCCAGCAGCGAATTGTCAGGGATGTATCACGAGCAGTACTTC.

A few counts support this clonotype. The chain uses TRBV19 and TRBJ1-2; D is unclear. Germline-derived CDR1 and CDR2 are LNHDA and SQIVND (reference sequence). Trimming stripped 5 bases from V and 2 bases from J, with 9 bases between. The CDR3 totals 13 residues. CDR3 protein: CASSFGENYGYTF. For the CDR3, the DNA is TGTGCCAGTAGTTTTGGGGAGAACTATGGCTACACCTTC.

The chain joins TRBV20-1 to TRBJ1-2; D unclear. This CDR3 is 15 amino acids long. Per germline, CDR1 DFQATT and CDR2 SNEGSKA (reference sequence). Trimming removed 4 bases from V and 3 bases from J, with 18 bases in between. The CDR3 loop is CSAKDPTGPDYGYTF. DNA of the CDR3: TGCAGTGCTAAGGATCCCACTGGTCCTGACTATGGCTACACCTTC.

The V gene is TRBV18, the J gene TRBJ1-3; D may be TRBD1 (6 bases). Germline V CDR1 and CDR2: KGHSH, LQKENI. This CDR3 comprises 18 residues. Deletions cut 3 bases from V and 2 bases from J, with 20 bases between. The CDR3 bases are TGTGCCAGCTCACCGGCCCTCCATATCGGACAGACTGGAAACACCATATATTTT. Amino acid sequence: CASSPALHIGQTGNTIYF.

The gene calls are TRBV5-1 and TRBJ2-3; D might be TRBD2 (6 bases). The CDR3 spans 15 residues. The V gene lost 4 bases and the J gene lost 0 bases, with 12 bases spanning the gap. CDR1 is SGHRS, CDR2 YFSETQ, per germline. This chain's CDR3 is CASSARGPSTDTQYF. CDR3 nucleotides: TGCGCCAGCAGCGCGCGGGGACCTAGCACAGATACGCAGTATTTT.

The chain employs TRBV3-1 and TRBJ2-3, with 8 positions matching TRBD2. The length of the CDR3 is 18 residues. V was clipped by 0 bases and J by 2 bases; unmatched bases: 10. Germline loops: CDR1 LGHDT, CDR2 YNNKEL (reference sequence). Here the CDR3 DNA reads TGTGCCAGCAGCCAAGATGGGGGCGGGGGGCCCCTCACAGATACGCAGTATTTT. Its translation: CASSQDGGGGPLTDTQYF.

The chain has TRBV12-3 or TRBV12-4 and TRBJ2-1; no reliable D call. V lost 3 bases, J lost 2 bases, and 8 bases lay in between. The CDR3 extends over 14 amino acids. The DNA for the CDR3 is TGTGCCAGCAGTTTGATAGGGACCTACAATGAGCAGTTCTTC. It specifies CASSLIGTYNEQFF.

In its sample, this clonotype was seen a few times. This rearrangement joins TRBV7-2 to TRBJ2-4; 8 nucleotides align to TRBD2. The CDR3 consists of 15 residues. Trimming removed 4 bases from V and 7 bases from J; junction bases left unmatched: 9. Germline assignment: CDR1 SGHTA and CDR2 FQGNSA. The CDR3 region is CASSSRLALRNIQYF. CDR3 sequence (DNA): TGTGCCAGCAGCTCGAGACTAGCGCTGAGGAACATTCAGTACTTC.

This clonotype was found a few times. V and J are TRBV12-3 or TRBV12-4 and TRBJ2-2; D is ambiguous. The CDR3 consists of 13 residues. The germline V and J ends were trimmed by 11 bases and 2 bases, with 12 bases remaining between them. CDR3 nucleotides: TGTGCCGGCGGACCCCATAACACCGGGGAGCTGTTTTTT. It encodes CAGGPHNTGELFF.

This rearrangement joins TRBV4-1 to TRBJ2-5, with 7 bases identical to TRBD2. The CDR3 consists of 19 residues. J lost 2 bases, V lost 1 base, and 16 bases had no gene match. Germline CDR1 reads MGHRA; CDR2 reads YSYEKL. The CDR3: CASSQVFGGLGGVQETQYF. CDR3 bases: TGCGCCAGCAGCCAAGTCTTCGGTGGCCTGGGGGGGGTACAAGAGACCCAGTACTTC.

This clonotype was observed a handful of times. This chain links TRBV6-5 with TRBJ2-3; 8 bases match TRBD1. The CDR3 runs 13 residues. CDR1 and CDR2 from the germline V gene are MNHEY and SVGAGI. V shed 8 bases and J 3 bases; nucleotides not matched to a gene: 4. The CDR3: CASRRGRTDTQYF. CDR3 nucleotide sequence: TGTGCCAGCCGCAGGGGGCGAACAGATACGCAGTATTTT.

This clonotype has at least ten counts. The chain links TRBV2 to TRBJ2-5; TRBD2 matches 15 bases. Germline V lookup: CDR1 SNHLY, CDR2 FYNNEI. Germline trimming cut 5 bases from V and 1 base from J; bases unmatched to any gene: 8. The CDR3 contains 18 residues. CDR3 sequence reads: CASSFPGLAGGFQETQYF. CDR3 nucleotides: TGTGCCAGCAGTTTTCCGGGACTAGCGGGGGGCTTCCAAGAGACCCAGTACTTC.

The chain uses TRBV7-9 and TRBJ2-7, with 7 bases fitting TRBD1. This CDR3 has 14 residues. Germline CDR1 SEHNR, CDR2 FQNEAQ (reference sequence). V shed 5 bases, J shed 3 bases, and the junction held 7 bases outside the gene matches. The CDR3 DNA reads as TGTGCCAGCAGCCCGAGTAACAGGGGCTACGAGCAGTACTTC. Encoded protein: CASSPSNRGYEQYF.

This clonotype was counted a few times. CDR3 nucleotide sequence: TGTGCCAGCAGTTATCAGGGTACCACCGGGGAGCTGTTTTTT. Its translation: CASSYQGTTGELFF. V gene TRBV6-5 combines with J gene TRBJ2-2, with a tentative D call TRBD1 (5 bases). This CDR3 region has 14 residues. Trimming took off 3 bases at V and 4 bases at J, with 9 bases between the two ends. From germline, CDR1 is MNHEY and CDR2 SVGAGI.

This clonotype has more than one count but fewer than ten. The chain links TRBV7-3 to TRBJ2-7; 8 nucleotides line up with TRBD2. CDR1 is SGHTA and CDR2 is FQGTGA in the germline V gene. The CDR3 has 15 residues. The V and J ends lost 5 bases and 5 bases, in that order; junction bases with no gene match: 11. This chain's CDR3 is CASSPSRGRPDEQYF. The CDR3 bases are TGTGCCAGCAGCCCGTCCCGCGGGAGGCCGGACGAGCAGTACTTC.

This clonotype showed up just a few times. The J gene is TRBJ2-7, the V gene TRBV6-6; 9 positions match TRBD2. The germline V gene has CDR1 MNHNY and CDR2 SVGAGI (reference sequence). Trimming at V came to 7 bases and at J to 4 bases, leaving 5 bases not matched to a gene. There are 13 residues in the CDR3. The CDR3 sequence is CASKAGGRYEQYF. CDR3 bases: TGTGCCAGCAAAGCGGGAGGCCGATACGAGCAGTACTTC.

Here the CDR3 reads CSARRRTISTEAFF. The CDR3 DNA reads TGCAGTGCTAGACGCAGAACTATTAGCACTGAAGCTTTCTTT. The chain links TRBV20-1 to TRBJ1-1, with D unresolved. V lost 2 bases and J 4 bases, leaving 14 bases between the germline ends. The germline CDR1 and CDR2 sequences are DFQATT and SNEGSKA (reference sequence). CDR3 length equals 14 residues.